This T cell receptor beta chain was sequenced during a study of CD8 T cells in ankylosing spondylitis. This clonotype appeared many times. One entry per CDR3 protein results from TCRdb running MiXCR on the 5' RACE reads. The data show 200,000 or so distinct CDR3 sequences, with about an eighth seen just once and approximately 11% held by the top ten. Germline V gives CDR1 SGHRS, CDR2 YFSETQ. The germline V and J ends were trimmed by 0 bases and 1 base, with 9 bases remaining between them. This CDR3 has 15 amino acids. V and J are TRBV5-1 and TRBJ2-3, with TRBD2 as a possible D gene (6 bases). The sequence came from a female donor with ankylosing spondylitis or in good health (not recorded which). Material for sequencing was blood, either unsorted or a sorted T cell fraction (not recorded which). The CDR3 DNA reads TGCGCCAGCAGCTTGGCTAGCGACCGCACAGATACGCAGTATTTT. It encodes CASSLASDRTDTQYF.